This record concerns one T cell receptor beta chain sequence. Its antigen is unknown. The input lacks base qualities; no much larger clone sits a single base away. Patients with a history of autoimmune disease or receiving systemic immunosuppression were excluded from the trial. Peripheral blood for TCR sequencing was collected from all dose cohorts at baseline, on cycle 4 day 1, and on cycle 7 day 1. The samples were drawn from a first-in-human, open-label, multicenter phase I dose-escalation trial of ivuxolimab. Adults with locally advanced or metastatic head and neck squamous cell, hepatocellular, melanoma or renal cell carcinoma were enrolled in the trial. Before TCR sequencing, CD4+ T cells and CD8+ T cells from peripheral blood were sorted into separate populations. These data belong to a study of OX40 agonist ivuxolimab in advanced cancers. Describing the broader study: Ivuxolimab, which targeted the costimulatory receptor OX40 (CD134), was an agonistic, fully human IgG2 monoclonal antibody. Patients were allowed to have had prior anti-PD-1, anti-PD-L1 or anti-CTLA-4 therapy, and roughly two fifths of the dose-escalation patients had been treated with checkpoint inhibitors. Intravenous ivuxolimab was administered to patients every 2 weeks at six dose levels: 0.01, 0.1, 0.3, 1.5, 3 and 10 mg/kg. The dose-escalation cohort was roughly 80% male with a mean age of about 54 years, ranging from about 20 to 80. Peripheral TCRbeta sequencing aimed to test whether ivuxolimab altered TCR sequence diversity and caused clonal T-cell expansion. Partial responses occurred in three dose-escalation patients: two with cutaneous melanoma and one with hepatocellular carcinoma. The paper reports the monotherapy dose-escalation portion (N of about 51 patients) of the phase I ivuxolimab trial. Of the 50 or so patients in dose escalation, around 19 had hepatocellular carcinoma, roughly 15 had melanoma, 9 had renal cell carcinoma and 9 had head and neck cancer. The full study reports these points: At doses of 0.1 to 3.0 mg/kg, clonal expansion of both CD4+ and CD8+ T cells in blood was seen between baseline and week 6. Antigen specificity was not determined for the clonally expanded peripheral T cells. In the 0.1-3.0 mg/kg groups, partial responders were among the patients with the lowest normalized peripheral clonal expansion, particularly in CD8+ T cells. On average, CD8+ T cells showed more expanded clones than CD4+ T cells after ivuxolimab. Low levels of normalized T-cell clonal expansion were also shown by some nonresponding patients.

Genomic DNA was isolated from the sorted cells so that the TCRbeta CDR3 region could be sequenced. The immunoSEQ Assay was used for sequencing of TCRbeta CDR3 regions. This immuneACCESS table, as held by TCRdb, lists in-frame sequences with V and J called but not all clones. Of the missing ones, under half trace to an unresolved V gene in checked studies; the others have no known cause. This sample has approximately 72,000 clones in its table, and 65% to 85% of those were observed once. Jointly, the top ten make up roughly 0.79% of the sample. CDR1 SGHTA and CDR2 FQGNSA are derived from the germline V gene. Trimming takes 2 bases from V and 3 bases from J, and the germline ends sit 17 bases apart. Measured from the cysteine to the phenylalanine, the CDR3 is 17 residues long. Only the CDR3 portion is preserved as DNA: 51 bases, with reading frame beginning at the first base.

The rearrangement joined TRBV7-2 to TRBJ2-1; the D gene is perhaps TRBD1 or TRBD2, as each covers 7 bases. The sequence was collected from an adult with an advanced solid tumor such as melanoma, head and neck, liver or kidney cancer. The starting material was CD4+ or CD8+ T cells sorted from blood, obtained in a trial of the OX40 agonist ivuxolimab. The CDR3 region: CASSLRGLAEYYNEQFF. The base sequence is TGTGCCAGCAGCTTAAGGGGGCTAGCGGAATACTACAATGAGCAGTTCTTC.